Listed below are T cell receptor beta chains from one sample, sequenced in a study of molecular identifiers for immune sequencing clone quantification. TCRdb re-called the PCR reads with MiXCR, one entry per CDR3 protein. The data contain a few hundred thousand distinct CDR3 sequences, 25% of them seen just once; the ten biggest clones take up 0.7% to 0.9%. The sample was naive CD8+ T cells from blood, with Jurkat cell RNA spiked in. The origin of the receptors is a human donor in good health. Some libraries in this study had Jurkat cell RNA spiked in. CDR3s leave out the opening cysteine and the closing phenylalanine or tryptophan. The D gene is left open where the match is weak.

v_call | d_call | cdr3_aa
TRBV6-5 | NA | ASSFGGHLTDTQY
TRBV11-2 | TRBD2 | ASSFVLAGGPWIDTQY
TRBV7-9 | NA | ASAGELGGTEAF
TRBV20-1 | TRBD2 | SAIKRGDNTGELF
TRBV28 | NA | ASKTAGGNQPQH
TRBV19 | NA | ACSIISTGELF
TRBV12-2 | NA | ASRLGTESNQPQH
TRBV9 | NA | ASSAETGSGNTIY
TRBV4-3 | TRBD2 | ASSQEGEGNTSGSLANTGELF
TRBV5-4 | NA | ASSPGGGFLTDTQY
TRBV4-1 | NA | ASSAGRDYEKLF
TRBV12-3/TRBV12-4 | TRBD1 | ASSRDRENTGELF
TRBV19 | NA | ASSPGPSNQPQH
TRBV9 | NA | ATSVGTAYEQY
TRBV12-3/TRBV12-4 | TRBD1 | ASSPDSTRTGRNERY
TRBV27 | NA | ASSYRGTVYEQY
TRBV24-1 | TRBD2 | ATSDLPGLAGDEQF
TRBV7-9 | TRBD1 | ASSPPGTGAGYGYT
TRBV19 | TRBD1 | ASSDRAGQPQH
TRBV12-3/TRBV12-4 | NA | ASSPSVWISQETQY
TRBV20-1 | TRBD1 | SARGEGAHTEAF
TRBV7-9 | NA | ASSSQADPYEQY
TRBV10-3 | NA | AISGPQGITYEQY
TRBV30 | NA | AWGNEGGEQY
TRBV19 | TRBD2 | ASSMGTRTVSGELF
TRBV4-1 | NA | AGSQDSGFGYGYT
TRBV7-6 | NA | ASSSGRADTQY
TRBV10-2 | TRBD2 | ASRTGHPRTSGDPGTQY
TRBV6-1 | TRBD2 | ASSPWSGGSDYNEQF
TRBV5-6 | NA | ASSLSGPEEQY
TRBV5-8 | TRBD1 | ASSSGTVHVDTQY
TRBV27 | NA | ATLEGTVGPLH
TRBV19 | NA | ASTAENSPLH
TRBV12-3/TRBV12-4 | NA | ASSLGQGMNTGELF
TRBV11-2 | NA | ATNAKVAGDSYEQY
TRBV30 | TRBD2 | AWSLLAGGYELY
TRBV12-3/TRBV12-4 | TRBD1 | ASSTGQGRFGQY
TRBV13 | TRBD1 | ASSFSGQGYEQY
TRBV11-2 | TRBD2 | ASSETSGFTDTQY
TRBV4-3 | NA | ASSQEMGQGWTDTQY
TRBV29-1 | NA | SVVAEDTEAF
TRBV25-1 | NA | DRSDSIARLKGTEAF
TRBV5-1 | NA | ASSWGVDEQY
TRBV4-3 | NA | ASSQDLAGTPEAF
TRBV7-9 | TRBD2 | ASSLKLSGSSETQY
TRBV4-1 | NA | ASSQGTLGELF
TRBV4-3 | TRBD2 | ASSRALAGGPLYEQY
TRBV27 | TRBD1 | ASSSHGTGSMNTEAF
TRBV20-1 | TRBD2 | SARTTGREIPSETQY
TRBV5-1 | NA | ASSLDMATYEQY
TRBV30 | NA | AWSVGASYEQY
TRBV9 | NA | ASSPKRTGEAF
TRBV7-9 | TRBD1 | ASSYSPGGPETQY
TRBV6-5 | NA | ACSYGTGPLTYEQY
TRBV6-2/TRBV6-3 | NA | ASSQHPLNTEAF
TRBV16 | NA | ASSLRGRGSYEQY
TRBV29-1 | TRBD1 | SVDETGFLADTQY
TRBV19 | TRBD1 | ASSFTGAGNTEAF
TRBV6-5 | NA | ASSYSAAGPAGELF
TRBV7-6 | NA | ASSLGGEGTEAF